Each of the 18 T cell receptor beta chains below was sequenced from the same sample in a study of human T cells and chemical hapten exposure (dated by TCRdb to about 2021). The time point tag for this specimen amounts to: patch test 1, 2 weeks after DPC sensitization. Reading the label with the study, this specimen's treatment or condition is: therapeutic diphenylcyclopropenone sensitization with weekly scalp DPC. Library method: RACE. TCRdb lists the instrument as NextSeq 500. Starting from the raw public reads, TCRdb applied fastp trimming at Q25, assembled clones with MiXCR and retained in-frame beta chains. Every entry covers one CDR3 protein and lists the most common genes and DNA from its rows. The sample has approximately 100,000 distinct CDR3 sequences on record, roughly 11% of them singletons. The ten most abundant clones make up around 3.5% of the sample. The source was whole blood, collected in connection with sensitization to the hapten diphenylcyclopropenone (DPC). These receptors all stem from a middle-aged woman with alopecia areata. Some clones in this sample may be carry-over from other donors' samples.

This clonotype was seen ten or more times. The chain links TRBV20-1 to TRBJ1-2; D possibly corresponds to TRBD1 (5 bases). The CDR3 has 14 amino acids. The germline gives CDR1 DFQATT, CDR2 SNEGSKA (reference sequence). V lost 5 bases and J 7 bases, leaving 20 bases between the germline ends. The CDR3 is CSASHSAGPSGYTF. CDR3 nucleotides: TGCAGTGCTTCGCACTCGGCGGGACCCTCTGGCTACACCTTC.

This clonotype has more than one count but fewer than ten. The chain couples TRBV11-2 to TRBJ1-3; D gene ambiguous. Germline CDR1 and CDR2: SGHAT and FQNNGV. V lost 7 bases, J lost 0 bases, and 16 bases lay in between. The CDR3 is 16 residues long. Written as DNA, the CDR3 is TGTGCCAGCACTGTAGGCACCCACTTCTCTGGAAACACCATATATTTT. Protein product: CASTVGTHFSGNTIYF.

The gene calls are TRBV11-2 and TRBJ2-1; 7 nucleotides line up with TRBD2. The CDR3 has 15 amino acids. V shed 2 bases and J 5 bases; nucleotides not matched to a gene: 6. Per the germline V gene, CDR1 is SGHAT and CDR2 is FQNNGV. DNA of the CDR3: TGTGCCAGCAGCTTAACCGGCGGGAGTGACAATGAGCAGTTCTTC. Its translation: CASSLTGGSDNEQFF. The variable domain in full, with the rest retrieved from reference TRBV11-2 and TRBJ2-1, is EAGVAQSPRYKIIEKRQSVAFWCNPISGHATLYWYQQILGQGPKLLIQFQNNGVVDDSQLPKDRFSAERLKGVDSTLKIQPAKLEDSAVYLCASSLTGGSDNEQFFGPGTRLTVL.

This clonotype was recorded at least ten times. The chain carries TRBV13 and TRBJ2-7, with D possibly TRBD2 on 5 matching bases. Germline values: CDR1 PRHDT, CDR2 FYEKMQ (reference sequence). The CDR3 consists of 12 residues. Trimming removed 3 bases from V and 6 bases from J, with 9 bases in between. DNA of the CDR3: TGTGCCAGCAGCTTTGTGGCGGGCGAGCAGTACTTC. Its translation is CASSFVAGEQYF.

This clonotype has ten or more counts. This rearrangement joins TRBV28 to TRBJ2-3, with D perhaps matching TRBD1 (5 bases). CDR1 and CDR2 from the germline V gene are MDHEN and SYDVKM. This CDR3 region has 16 residues. The V end lost 2 bases, the J end lost 2 bases, and 14 bases lay between the germline ends. This CDR3 is CASSLVAGLPTDTQYF. CDR3 nucleotides: TGTGCCAGCAGTTTAGTGGCAGGGTTACCCACAGATACGCAGTATTTT.

This clonotype was picked up many times. The chain employs TRBV5-6 and TRBJ2-5, with a possible D match to TRBD2 (6 bases). Germline V CDR1 and CDR2: SGHDT, YYEEEE. CDR3 length: 16 residues. V lost 4 bases, J lost 5 bases, and 21 bases lay in between. The CDR3 bases are TGTGCCAGCAGCCCCGCGGGGCTTGGCGTCCGGGAGACCCAGTACTTC. Its protein is CASSPAGLGVRETQYF.

This clonotype came up many times. The chain couples TRBV7-9 to TRBJ2-1; TRBD2 aligns across 13 bases. The trim removed 6 bases at V and 9 bases at J, leaving 8 bases unmatched. This CDR3 has 15 residues. Germline V gene data show CDR1 as SEHNR and CDR2 as FQNEAQ (reference sequence). The CDR3 DNA follows: TGTGCCAGCAGTCCACTAGCGGGAGGGCCAGGTGAGCAGTTCTTC. This gives the protein CASSPLAGGPGEQFF.

This clonotype was picked up a small number of times. The gene calls are TRBV7-8 and TRBJ2-7; D is uncertain. V was trimmed by 5 bases and J by 4 bases, leaving 15 bases between them. The CDR3 has 14 residues. The germline gives CDR1 SGHVS, CDR2 FQNEAQ. The CDR3 DNA follows: TGTGCCAGCAGCGCCTCCGCTTGGTCATACGAGCAGTACTTC. Translated, it gives CASSASAWSYEQYF. The whole variable domain, filled in from reference TRBV7-8 and TRBJ2-7, reads GAGVSQSPRYKVAKRGQDVALRCDPISGHVSLFWYQQALGQGPEFLTYFQNEAQLDKSGLPSDRFFAERPEGSVSTLKIQRTQQEDSAVYLCASSASAWSYEQYFGPGTRLTVT.

About this clonotype: Germline and junction disagree at one end, which may indicate a read error. CDR3 in DNA: TGTGCCAGGAGCTTATCCGTCTCTGGGGCCAACGTCCTGACTTTC. This gives the protein CARSLSVSGANVLTF. This chain links TRBV7-6 with TRBJ2-6, with D unclear. In germline, CDR1 is SGHVS, CDR2 FNYEAQ. CDR3 length: 15 amino acids.

This clonotype was seen only a few times. The chain couples TRBV7-2 to TRBJ2-7, with 8 bases lining up with TRBD1. Germline V CDR1 and CDR2: SGHTA, FQGNSA. The CDR3 spans 16 residues. J gave up 0 bases and V 3 bases, and 7 bases lay outside the gene matches. Written as DNA, the CDR3 is TGTGCCAGCAGCTTGGACAGGGTTCCCAACTCCTACGAGCAGTACTTC. This sequence encodes CASSLDRVPNSYEQYF. Drawing the rest from reference TRBV7-2 and TRBJ2-7, the complete variable domain is GAGVSQSPSNKVTEKGKDVELRCDPISGHTALYWYRQSLGQGLEFLIYFQGNSAPDKSGLPSDRFSAERTGGSVSTLTIQRTQQEDSAVYLCASSLDRVPNSYEQYFGPGTRLTVT.

This clonotype was seen a handful of times. Written as DNA, the CDR3 is TGTGCCAGCAGTTACTCGCAGTATGGCTACACCTTC. Translating it yields CASSYSQYGYTF. This chain connects TRBV6-2 or TRBV6-3 to TRBJ1-2; unclear D gene. Trimming removed 0 bases at V and 5 bases at J, with 4 bases between. This CDR3 spans 12 amino acids. Germline lookup yields CDR1 MNHEY and CDR2 SVGEGT.

J is TRBJ1-1 and V is TRBV5-1; TRBD1 matches 12 bases. The germline CDR1 and CDR2 sequences are SGHRS and YFSETQ. CDR3 length: 23 amino acids. V gave up 0 bases and J gave up 0 bases; unmatched junction bases: 21. The CDR3 DNA reads TGCGCCAGCAGCTTGGGAAAACCTCCGGGACAGGGGGCGAATTCTGGGGTGAACACTGAAGCTTTCTTT. Protein product: CASSLGKPPGQGANSGVNTEAFF.

The sample holds a few counts of this clonotype. The rearrangement uses TRBV7-9 and TRBJ1-2, with D possibly being TRBD1 (5 bases). Germline CDR1 SEHNR, CDR2 FQNEAQ (reference sequence). The CDR3 is 15 amino acids. Trimming shortened V by 0 bases and J by 2 bases, and 10 bases separated the two germline ends. The CDR3 region has the DNA TGTGCCAGCAGCTTAGCGGGGCAGAGGAACTATGGCTACACCTTC. This codes for CASSLAGQRNYGYTF.

This clonotype has just a few counts. The chain has TRBV7-9 and TRBJ2-3; 9 bases fit TRBD2. The CDR3 has 16 residues. Germline trimming cut 4 bases from V and 11 bases from J; bases unmatched to any gene: 16. Looked up from germline, CDR1 is SEHNR and CDR2 is FQNEAQ (reference sequence). For the CDR3, the DNA is TGTGCCAGCAGCTCCGCAGCGGGGGGCCTTCTGAAAGGGCAGTATTTT. Amino acid sequence: CASSSAAGGLLKGQYF.

The V gene is TRBV7-2, the J gene TRBJ2-1, with D hard to call. Per the germline V gene, CDR1 is SGHTA and CDR2 is FQGNSA. V lost 1 base, J lost 1 base, and 8 bases lay in between. This CDR3 is built from 15 residues. As DNA, the CDR3 is TGTGCCAGCAGCTTAGTTCAAGAATCCTACAATGAGCAGTTCTTC. Protein: CASSLVQESYNEQFF.

This clonotype turned up a few times. This chain uses TRBV13 with TRBJ2-7; the match to TRBD2 covers 10 bases. The CDR3 has 15 amino acids. CDR1 and CDR2 (germline): PRHDT, FYEKMQ (reference sequence). The junction had 8 bases not matched to a gene; V was cut back by 4 bases and J by 5 bases. CDR3 sequence (DNA): TGTGCCAGCAGCTCGCAGCGGGAGGGCGGCAACGAGCAGTACTTC. Its translation: CASSSQREGGNEQYF.

This clonotype was observed at least ten times. The chain joins TRBV7-2 to TRBJ2-5; 7 bases agree with TRBD1. The V gene's germline CDR1 is SGHTA and CDR2 FQGNSA. The CDR3 sequence is 13 residues long. Losses at the gene ends were 5 bases for V and 5 bases for J; bases not matched to a gene: 5. CDR3 protein: CASSQGQMETQYF. CDR3 nucleotides: TGTGCCAGCAGCCAGGGACAGATGGAGACCCAGTACTTC.

There are a few counts of this clonotype. The CDR3 is CASSGRGDRLSGNTIYF. Here the CDR3 DNA reads TGTGCCAGCAGTGGACGGGGGGACCGACTCTCTGGAAACACCATATATTTT. V and J are TRBV6-1 and TRBJ1-3, with D perhaps TRBD1 (5 bases). V was trimmed by 4 bases and J by 0 bases, leaving 16 bases between them. The V gene's germline CDR1 is MNHNS and CDR2 SASEGT. The CDR3 has 17 amino acids.